The 29 T cell receptor beta chains reported below all come from one sample, sequenced in a study of blood T cell repertoires in COVID-19. Method: immunoSEQ multiplex PCR; TCRdb's copy keeps in-frame clones and lacks some. The sample includes under 250,000 clones, around 80% of them seen just once. The source material was peripheral blood. The receptors originated from a man in his forties or fifties with active or convalescent COVID-19.

This sequence joins TRBV28 and TRBJ2-1, with 16 bases that match TRBD2. Germline V gene sequence: CDR1 MDHEN, CDR2 SYDVKM. The V segment lost 6 bases and the J segment 0 bases; nucleotides outside the gene matches: 5. There are 18 residues in the CDR3. The CDR3 bases are TGTGCCAGCAGACGGGGACTAGCGGGAGGGAGCTCCTACAATGAGCAGTTCTTC. Protein product: CASRRGLAGGSSYNEQFF.

This sequence joins TRBV28 and TRBJ2-7; 9 bases match TRBD1. Germline V gene sequence: CDR1 MDHEN, CDR2 SYDVKM. The J segment lost 2 bases and the V segment lost 6 bases, leaving 8 bases of the junction unmatched. The CDR3 runs to 15 residues. In nucleotides, the CDR3 is TGTGCCAGCAGCTCTCCGGGACAGGGACCCTACGAGCAGTACTTC. This gives the protein CASSSPGQGPYEQYF. Using reference TRBV28 and TRBJ2-7 for the parts outside the CDR3, the full variable domain is DVKVTQSSRYLVKRTGEKVFLECVQDMDHENMFWYRQDPGLGLRLIYFSYDVKMKEKGDIPEGYSVSREKKERFSLILESASTNQTSMYLCASSSPGQGPYEQYFGPGTRLTVT.

J is TRBJ1-1 and V is TRBV18, with D perhaps TRBD1 (6 bases). Trimming left V 6 bases short and J 5 bases short, with 19 bases between. The length of the CDR3 is 15 residues. Germline CDR1 KGHSH, CDR2 LQKENI. CDR3 nucleotides: TGTGCCAGCTCGCCCTATGGACAGCCGGGGACTGAAGCTTTCTTT. It codes for CASSPYGQPGTEAFF.

The V and J genes are TRBV15 and TRBJ2-2; maybe TRBD1 (5 bases). Germline V gene data show CDR1 as LNHNV and CDR2 as YYDKDF (reference sequence). The CDR3 has 13 residues. Trimming cost V 5 bases and J 4 bases, with 8 bases left between them. CDR3 nucleotides: TGTGCCACCAGCGACAGACTCACCGGGGAGCTGTTTTTT. Encoded protein: CATSDRLTGELFF.

The CDR3 region has the DNA TGTGCCAGCAGCTTAGGAGGGACAGCCACAGATACGCAGTATTTT. Translating gives CASSLGGTATDTQYF. The rearrangement joins TRBV11-1 to TRBJ2-3; 7 bases map to TRBD1. CDR3 length equals 15 residues. V lost 1 base, J lost 2 bases, and 3 bases stayed unmatched. Germline V gives CDR1 SGHAT, CDR2 FQDESV (reference sequence).

In this sample, this clone turned up once. DNA of the CDR3: TGTGCCAGCCGTGACATCTCGAACACTGAAGCTTTCTTT. This translates into CASRDISNTEAFF. V gene TRBV28 combines with J gene TRBJ1-1; no definite D call. Germline-derived CDR1 and CDR2 are MDHEN and SYDVKM. V lost 8 bases and J 1 base, leaving 11 bases between the germline ends. The CDR3 is made up of 13 amino acids.

This clone was picked up many times. The DNA for the CDR3 is TGCGCCAGCAGGGAGTCGGGTGCTAATGAAAAACTGTTTTTT. Residues: CASRESGANEKLFF. J is TRBJ1-4 and V is TRBV4-3; D not resolved. Germline V gives CDR1 LGHNA, CDR2 YSLEER. Trimming left V 6 bases short and J 3 bases short, with 11 bases between. CDR3 length: 14 amino acids.

This chain joins TRBV29-1 and TRBJ1-2, with D maybe TRBD1 (6 bases). Germline V gene lookup returns CDR1 SQVTM and CDR2 ANQGSEA. Trimming pared 3 bases from V and 4 bases from J, leaving 9 bases between. The CDR3 has 12 residues. CDR3 DNA sequence: TGCAGCGTTGACAGGGGAAGCTATGGCTACACCTTC. Translated, it gives CSVDRGSYGYTF.

This clone was counted once. The gene calls are TRBV6-5 and TRBJ1-4; D might be TRBD1 (6 bases). The CDR3 extends over 14 amino acids. CDR1 is MNHEY, CDR2 SVGAGI, per germline. V lost 6 bases and J lost 6, with 14 bases in between. CDR3 in DNA: TGTGCCAGCAGAACCAGGGGAGTAGATGAAAAACTGTTTTTT. Amino acid sequence: CASRTRGVDEKLFF.

Here the CDR3 reads CASRGQVQSPLHF. The CDR3 DNA reads TGTGCCAGCCGGGGACAGGTACAGTCACCCCTCCACTTT. The chain combines TRBV18 with TRBJ1-6; 8 nucleotides line up with TRBD1. The V and J ends lost 8 bases and 10 bases, in that order; junction bases with no gene match: 7. This CDR3 contains 13 residues. Germline V gene data show CDR1 as KGHSH and CDR2 as LQKENI. Drawing the rest from reference TRBV18 and TRBJ1-6, the complete variable domain is NAGVMQNPRHLVRRRGQEARLRCSPMKGHSHVYWYRQLPEEGLKFMVYLQKENIIDESGMPKERFSAEFPKEGPSILRIQQVVRGDSAAYFCASRGQVQSPLHFGNGTRLTVT.

This sequence joins TRBV5-8 and TRBJ1-4; D call uncertain. V was shortened by 4 bases and J by 7 bases, with 14 bases between the two germline ends. The CDR3 has 14 amino acids. CDR1 is SGHTS, CDR2 YDEGEE, per germline. CDR3 sequence (DNA): TGTGCCAGCAGCCCGGGAAGGGAGGGTGAAAAACTGTTTTTT. Translating gives CASSPGREGEKLFF.

The rearrangement joins TRBV5-5 to TRBJ2-2, with TRBD2 as a possible D gene (6 bases). The CDR3 sequence is 17 residues long. Germline values: CDR1 SGHKS, CDR2 YYEKEE (reference sequence). Deletions cut 4 bases from V and 2 bases from J, with 18 bases between. CDR3 in DNA: TGTGCCAGCAGCGGCCGCGGGACGGCCAAAAACACCGGGGAGCTGTTTTTT. It yields the protein CASSGRGTAKNTGELFF. The complete variable domain, with remaining parts taken from reference TRBV5-5 and TRBJ2-2, reads DAGVTQSPTHLIKTRGQQVTLRCSPISGHKSVSWYQQVLGQGPQFIFQYYEKEERGRGNFPDRFSARQFPNYSSELNVNALLLGDSALYLCASSGRGTAKNTGELFFGEGSRLTVL.

The chain joins TRBV6-6 to TRBJ1-5, with D uncertain. CDR3 length: 16 amino acids. Germline V gene lookup returns CDR1 MNHNY and CDR2 SVGAGI (reference sequence). Trimming cost V 0 bases and J 0 bases, with 9 bases left between them. This CDR3 reads CASSYSPNTSNQPQHF. The CDR3 DNA is TGTGCCAGCAGTTACTCGCCCAACACTAGCAATCAGCCCCAGCATTTT.

This clone appeared a few times. The J gene is TRBJ1-3, the V gene TRBV19; D might be TRBD1 (5 bases). V was cut by 4 bases and J by 1 base, with 11 bases left in between. The CDR3 is made up of 15 amino acids. The germline CDR1 and CDR2 sequences are LNHDA and SQIVND (reference sequence). The CDR3 is CASSTRTFSGNTIYF. The CDR3 nucleotides are TGTGCCAGTAGTACCCGGACATTTTCTGGAAACACCATATATTTT.

The CDR3 loop reads CASSLRTANTGELFF. The CDR3 coding sequence is TGTGCCAGCAGCTTAAGGACAGCGAACACCGGGGAGCTGTTTTTT. The chain recombines TRBV7-8 with TRBJ2-2, with D tentatively TRBD1 (6 bases). Between the trimmed V and J ends, which lost 2 bases and 0 bases, there was a span of 7 bases. This CDR3 comprises 15 residues. The V gene's germline CDR1 is SGHVS and CDR2 FQNEAQ.

CDR3 protein: CASSKGDILTYTSGANVLTF. DNA of the CDR3: TGTGCCAGCAGCAAAGGCGACATCCTCACCTATACCTCTGGGGCCAACGTCCTGACTTTC. The chain joins TRBV21-1 to TRBJ2-6; the table's D gene call, TRBD1, was not cross checked with the DNA. TRBV21-1 is assigned pseudogene status. CDR3 length equals 20 residues.

The rearrangement uses TRBV15 and TRBJ1-5; no reliable D call. Germline CDR1 reads LNHNV; CDR2 reads YYDKDF (reference sequence). This CDR3 is built from 17 residues. V lost 1 base and J 6 bases, leaving 19 bases between the germline ends. This chain's CDR3 is CATSRGDIPTGGQPQHF. Written as DNA, the CDR3 is TGTGCCACCAGCAGAGGAGATATACCCACCGGAGGTCAGCCCCAGCATTTT.

This rearrangement joins TRBV15 to TRBJ1-1; 10 positions match TRBD1. The CDR3 has 17 residues. Trimming at V came to 1 base and at J to 1 base, leaving 6 bases not matched to a gene. CDR1 is LNHNV, CDR2 YYDKDF, per germline (reference sequence). CDR3 nucleotide sequence: TGTGCCACCAGCAGAGCTTTCGGACAGGGGGGGAACACTGAAGCTTTCTTT. Encoded protein: CATSRAFGQGGNTEAFF.

The chain couples TRBV4-1 to TRBJ2-2; TRBD2 matches at 10 bases. Germline loops: CDR1 MGHRA, CDR2 YSYEKL. Trimming took 6 bases from V and 6 from J; bases not matched to a gene: 7. The length of the CDR3 is 15 residues. CDR3 DNA: TGCGCCAGCAGAAACTCAGCGGGGGGGTCCGGGGAGCTGTTTTTT. This encodes CASRNSAGGSGELFF.

This chain joins TRBV19 and TRBJ1-2, with D possibly being TRBD1 (5 bases). Trimming removed 7 bases from V and 6 bases from J, with 12 bases in between. CDR3 length: 12 residues. CDR1 and CDR2 from the germline V gene are LNHDA and SQIVND (reference sequence). The CDR3 here is CASTTGGDGYTF. The CDR3 nucleotides read TGTGCCAGTACCACGGGGGGGGATGGCTACACCTTC.

V and J are TRBV5-4 and TRBJ2-7; 10 bases map to TRBD1. The V gene's germline CDR1 is SGHNT and CDR2 YYREEE (reference sequence). V shed 4 bases and J 3 bases; nucleotides not matched to a gene: 13. The CDR3 loop spans 17 amino acids. CDR3 bases: TGTGCCAGCAGCCCCTTGGGACAGGGGAGGGGATACTACGAGCAGTACTTC. Translating it yields CASSPLGQGRGYYEQYF. The full variable domain, its missing parts supplied by reference TRBV5-4 and TRBJ2-7, is ETGVTQSPTHLIKTRGQQVTLRCSSQSGHNTVSWYQQALGQGPQFIFQYYREEENGRGNFPPRFSGLQFPNYSSELNVNALELDDSALYLCASSPLGQGRGYYEQYFGPGTRLTVT.

The rearrangement links TRBV12-2 to TRBJ1-1; the DNA was not used to check the table's D call, TRBD1. TRBV12-2 is shown as a pseudogene. The CDR3 has 13 residues. CDR3 residues: CASRLAGTAEAFF. DNA for the CDR3: TGTGCAAGTCGCTTAGCGGGGACAGCTGAAGCTTTCTTT.

The chain couples TRBV3-1 (or the pseudogene TRBV3-2) to TRBJ1-1; 8 bases align to TRBD1. The CDR3 sequence is 16 residues long. Germline values: CDR1 LGHDT, CDR2 YNNKEL (reference sequence). The V segment lost 2 bases and the J segment 4 bases; nucleotides outside the gene matches: 9. Here the CDR3 reads CASSQSGGAVGTEAFF. In nucleotides, the CDR3 is TGTGCCAGCAGCCAATCAGGGGGCGCCGTGGGCACTGAAGCTTTCTTT.

This chain uses TRBV3-1 (or the pseudogene TRBV3-2) with TRBJ2-7, with 8 bases identical to TRBD1. CDR1 LGHDT and CDR2 YNNKEL come from the germline V gene (reference sequence). The ends lost 3 bases at V and 6 bases at J; junction bases unmatched: 10. This CDR3 region has 15 residues. This CDR3 is CASSHDRGSLSEQYF. The CDR3 region has the DNA TGTGCCAGCAGCCATGACAGGGGAAGTCTCTCCGAGCAGTACTTC.

The genes are TRBV2 and TRBJ1-1; 7 bases match TRBD1. Germline lookup yields CDR1 SNHLY and CDR2 FYNNEI. The CDR3 runs to 13 residues. V was pared by 6 bases and J by 4 bases, with 5 bases of the junction left unmatched. This CDR3 reads CASSPPGGTEAFF. As DNA, the CDR3 is TGTGCCAGCAGCCCCCCAGGGGGCACTGAAGCTTTCTTT.

This clone turned up a few times. V and J are TRBV30 and TRBJ1-1; TRBD1 is a possible D gene (5 bases). V lost 5 bases to trimming and J lost 3 bases, with 13 bases between them. The length of the CDR3 is 13 residues. Germline loops: CDR1 GTSNPN, CDR2 SVGIG (reference sequence). CDR3 nucleotide sequence: TGTGCCTGGGGGATGACAGTTTACACTGAAGCTTTCTTT. Its protein product is CAWGMTVYTEAFF. The full variable domain, completed using reference TRBV30 and TRBJ1-1, is SQTIHQWPATLVQPVGSPLSLECTVEGTSNPNLYWYRQAAGRGLQLLFYSVGIGQISSEVPQNLSASRPQDRQFILSSKKLLLSDSGFYLCAWGMTVYTEAFFGQGTRLTVV.

The CDR3 loop is CASSPGFHLSTDTQYF. In DNA form, the CDR3 reads TGTGCCAGCAGCCCGGGATTCCACCTTAGCACAGATACGCAGTATTTT. V usage is TRBV11-3 and J usage is TRBJ2-3, with D possibly TRBD2 on 5 matching bases. Trimming cost V 5 bases and J 0 bases, with 15 bases left between them. Germline V gene sequence: CDR1 SGHNT, CDR2 YENEEA. The CDR3 loop spans 16 amino acids. The entire variable domain, with the rest obtained from reference TRBV11-3 and TRBJ2-3, is as follows: EAGVVQSPRYKIIEKKQPVAFWCNPISGHNTLYWYLQNLGQGPELLIRYENEEAVDDSQLPKDRFSAERLKGVDSTLKIQPAELGDSAVYLCASSPGFHLSTDTQYFGPGTRLTVL.

The chain combines TRBV9 with TRBJ2-7; the match to TRBD1 covers 9 bases. The V gene's germline CDR1 is SGDLS and CDR2 YYNGEE. V lost 3 bases and J lost 2; bases outside the gene matches: 3. The CDR3 length is 14 residues. The CDR3 is CASSAGTGTYEQYF. The CDR3 DNA reads TGTGCCAGCAGCGCCGGGACAGGGACCTACGAGCAGTACTTC. Full variable domain (rest looked up from reference TRBV9 and TRBJ2-7): DSGVTQTPKHLITATGQRVTLRCSPRSGDLSVYWYQQSLDQGLQFLIQYYNGEERAKGNILERFSAQQFPDLHSELNLSSLELGDSALYFCASSAGTGTYEQYFGPGTRLTVT.

The chain carries TRBV29-1 and TRBJ1-1; no reliable D call. V dropped 3 bases and J dropped 4 bases, with 21 bases sitting between them. The CDR3 length is 16 residues. The germline V gene has CDR1 SQVTM and CDR2 ANQGSEA. CDR3 sequence reads: CSVDIEEGFYGTEAFF. The CDR3 region has the DNA TGCAGCGTTGATATCGAGGAGGGCTTTTATGGCACTGAAGCTTTCTTT.